This T cell receptor beta chain stems from a study of blood T cell repertoires in COVID-19. The overall study: From the United States, Italy and Spain came samples of acute and convalescent COVID-19. From T cells, B-cell-depleted T cells, or PBMCs came the material, which was cDNA or gDNA.

Unmatched junction bases numbered 11, after V lost 6 bases and J lost 7 bases. This CDR3 has 14 residues. CDR1 is SNHLY, CDR2 FYNNEI, per germline. Per the original methods: Using reference gene primer amplification, nucleated cell counts were estimated. Here immunoSEQ multiplex PCR was the method, and the copy in TCRdb shows in-frame clones only, minus some. The V and J calls and the clone size are those of that table, but D and trimming were determined from the DNA. The sample includes about 200,000 clones, about 88% of them seen just once. This receptor was identified in a human donor in a cohort sampled during active COVID-19. Input material: peripheral blood. The V and J genes are TRBV2 and TRBJ1-2, with TRBD1 matching over 7 bases. The CDR3 is CASSIGWTGGGYTF. The CDR3 DNA reads TGTGCCAGCAGCATCGGCTGGACAGGAGGTGGCTACACCTTC. Together with reference TRBV2 and TRBJ1-2, the CDR3 gives the full variable domain: EPEVTQTPSHQVTQMGQEVILRCVPISNHLYFYWYRQILGQKVEFLVSFYNNEISEKSEIFDDQFSVERPDGSNFTLKIRSTKLEDSAMYFCASSIGWTGGGYTFGSGTRLTVV.